One sample yielded the 30 T cell receptor beta chains listed below, sequenced in a study of T-cell memory formation after mild COVID-19. MiXCR was run by TCRdb on the 5' RACE reads, yielding one entry per CDR3 protein. The sample holds fewer than 250,000 distinct CDR3 sequences; roughly 27% are singletons and the top ten take over 9.5%. The sequenced sample was PBMCs or a T cell subset sorted from them (not recorded which). These receptors all come from an adult woman who had mild COVID-19 (a few samples of this study predate the infection). Cell type and time point are not known.

This clonotype occurred a few times. The chain couples TRBV3-1 to TRBJ2-1; D gene ambiguous. Trimming cost V 1 base and J 6 bases, with 13 bases left between them. The CDR3 has 15 amino acids. Germline V gene sequence: CDR1 LGHDT, CDR2 YNNKEL (reference sequence). CDR3 sequence: CASSQVAVRGNEQFF. In nucleotides, the CDR3 is TGTGCCAGCAGCCAAGTCGCAGTGAGAGGCAATGAGCAGTTCTTC.

This chain links TRBV7-2 with TRBJ1-1, with D perhaps TRBD1 (5 bases). This CDR3 has 16 residues. The V and J ends lost 0 bases and 3 bases respectively, with 14 bases between them. Germline V CDR1 and CDR2: SGHTA, FQGNSA. The chain's CDR3 is CASSLASGFRDTEAFF. The CDR3 DNA reads TGTGCCAGCAGCTTAGCGTCAGGGTTTAGGGACACTGAAGCTTTCTTT.

This clonotype was found a few times. The rearrangement links TRBV30 to TRBJ1-1; tentatively, D is TRBD1 (5 bases). Trimming cost V 0 bases and J 1 base, with 12 bases left between them. This CDR3 has 15 residues. Germline assignment: CDR1 GTSNPN and CDR2 SVGIG (reference sequence). CDR3 region: CAWSVLMTENTEAFF. As DNA, the CDR3 is TGTGCCTGGAGTGTACTAATGACAGAGAACACTGAAGCTTTCTTT.

The chain is built from TRBV20-1 and TRBJ2-3; 10 nucleotides line up with TRBD2. The CDR3 is 15 residues long. V shed 4 bases, J shed 4 bases, and the junction held 8 bases outside the gene matches. Germline V gene lookup returns CDR1 DFQATT and CDR2 SNEGSKA (reference sequence). Here the CDR3 DNA reads TGCAGTGCTACACATCTAGCGGGAGACCCAGATACGCAGTATTTT. It codes for CSATHLAGDPDTQYF.

This chain uses TRBV12-3 or TRBV12-4 with TRBJ2-3; 8 nucleotides line up with TRBD2. The J segment lost 1 base and the V segment lost 7 bases, leaving 10 bases of the junction unmatched. The CDR3 is 16 residues long. DNA for the CDR3: TGTGCCAGCACCCTTTACTGGCGGGGGGGCACAGATACGCAGTATTTT. This sequence encodes CASTLYWRGGTDTQYF.

The chain carries TRBV27 and TRBJ2-5; D remains unclear. The CDR3 runs 15 residues. Germline loops: CDR1 MNHEY, CDR2 SMNVEV (reference sequence). The V and J ends lost 1 base and 5 bases respectively, with 14 bases between them. CDR3 DNA sequence: TGTGCCAGCAGTTTATTGGCCTCGGCAGCGGAGACCCAGTACTTC. Translated, it gives CASSLLASAAETQYF.

This chain joins TRBV7-6 and TRBJ2-1; 12 bases line up with TRBD2. Germline lookup yields CDR1 SGHVS and CDR2 FNYEAQ. V trimming: 5 bases; J trimming: 3 bases; junction bases outside the gene matches: 14. The CDR3 spans 19 residues. Here the CDR3 DNA reads TGTGCCAGCAGCCCCCGAGCTAGCGGGAGGGCCAGGTTCTACAATGAGCAGTTCTTC. This codes for CASSPRASGRARFYNEQFF.

This clonotype has just a few counts. This rearrangement joins TRBV5-1 to TRBJ2-4; a possible D gene is TRBD2 (5 bases). CDR1 is SGHRS and CDR2 is YFSETQ in the germline V gene. The CDR3 covers 16 residues. Trimming stripped 3 bases from V and 0 bases from J, with 13 bases between. The CDR3 sequence is CASSYAGPAAKNIQYF. The CDR3 bases are TGCGCCAGCAGCTACGCGGGTCCGGCAGCCAAAAACATTCAGTACTTC.

Ten or more counts support this clonotype. The CDR3 here is CSARDPSRGEQFF. For the CDR3, the DNA is TGCAGTGCTAGAGATCCTAGCCGAGGTGAGCAGTTCTTC. The chain uses TRBV20-1 and TRBJ2-1; maybe TRBD2 (5 bases). The CDR3 totals 13 residues. V gave up 0 bases and J gave up 9 bases, with 12 bases separating them. Per germline, CDR1 DFQATT and CDR2 SNEGSKA (reference sequence).

The CDR3 is CASSISRDQPQHF. The CDR3 DNA reads as TGTGCCAGTAGTATAAGCCGAGATCAGCCCCAGCATTTT. The genes are TRBV19 and TRBJ1-5; D unresolved. Germline V CDR1 and CDR2: LNHDA, SQIVND (reference sequence). Trimming shortened V by 2 bases and J by 5 bases, and 7 bases separated the two germline ends. The CDR3 runs to 13 residues.

V and J are TRBV6-1 and TRBJ1-1; D perhaps matches TRBD1 (5 bases). The germline V gene encodes CDR1 MNHNS and CDR2 SASEGT. V was cut by 2 bases and J by 5 bases, with 12 bases left in between. This CDR3 comprises 14 residues. The CDR3 nucleotides read TGTGCCAGCAGTGAAATCGAGGGGAGGACTGAAGCTTTCTTT. Its translation: CASSEIEGRTEAFF.

The chain employs TRBV5-1 and TRBJ2-5; TRBD1 might be the D (6 bases). Germline CDR1 SGHRS, CDR2 YFSETQ. The length of the CDR3 is 13 residues. The V end was cut by 5 bases, the J end by 2 bases, with 10 bases between. CDR3 coding DNA: TGCGCCAGCAGGCAGGGGTTTCAAGAGACCCAGTACTTC. Protein product: CASRQGFQETQYF.

This clonotype was counted only a few times. V and J are TRBV7-3 and TRBJ2-1; 8 bases line up with TRBD2. V shed 5 bases and J 7 bases; nucleotides not matched to a gene: 7. Germline CDR1 reads SGHTA; CDR2 reads FQGTGA. The CDR3 extends over 14 amino acids. The CDR3 sequence is CASSPRTSTNEQFF. The CDR3 bases are TGTGCCAGCAGCCCCCGGACTAGCACGAATGAGCAGTTCTTC.

This clonotype was detected only a few times. This sequence joins TRBV12-3 or TRBV12-4 and TRBJ2-7; 7 bases map to TRBD1. V dropped 5 bases and J dropped 0; count of bases not matched to a gene: 4. The length of the CDR3 is 14 residues. The CDR3 nucleotides read TGTGCCAGCAGTCGGACAGGTAGCTCCTACGAGCAGTACTTC. It encodes CASSRTGSSYEQYF.

The rearrangement joins TRBV4-1 to TRBJ2-5; D might be TRBD1 or TRBD2, each matching 6 bases. Between the trimmed V and J ends, which lost 4 bases and 5 bases, there was a span of 11 bases. Germline assignment: CDR1 MGHRA and CDR2 YSYEKL. The CDR3 is made up of 13 amino acids. The CDR3 sequence: CASSPLGGETQYF. The CDR3 region has the DNA TGCGCCAGCAGCCCATTAGGGGGGGAGACCCAGTACTTC.

This clonotype appeared a few times. This sequence joins TRBV14 and TRBJ2-7, with a possible D match to TRBD1 (5 bases). V lost 4 bases, J lost 2 bases, and 12 bases lay in between. Germline V lookup: CDR1 SGHDN, CDR2 FVKESK. The CDR3 is 14 amino acids. CDR3 amino acids: CASSRQTETYEQYF. Written as DNA, the CDR3 is TGTGCCAGCAGCCGACAGACAGAAACCTACGAGCAGTACTTC.

The chain links TRBV6-5 to TRBJ2-2, with 9 nucleotides matching TRBD2. With 8 bases clipped from V and 5 bases from J, the junction kept 15 bases outside the gene matches. The germline CDR1 and CDR2 sequences are MNHEY and SVGAGI. CDR3 size: 17 residues. The CDR3 loop reads CASASGIWFGVTGELFF. Written as DNA, the CDR3 is TGTGCCAGCGCTAGCGGGATTTGGTTCGGGGTTACCGGGGAGCTGTTTTTT.

The chain recombines TRBV10-3 with TRBJ2-3; D ambiguous. Germline-derived CDR1 and CDR2 are ENHRY and SYGVKD. CDR3 length: 14 amino acids. The germline V and J ends were trimmed by 2 bases and 3 bases, with 9 bases remaining between them. The CDR3, as DNA: TGTGCCATCAGTGAGCCTGGGAAGACAGATACGCAGTATTTT. The encoded protein is CAISEPGKTDTQYF.

The V and J genes are TRBV5-4 and TRBJ2-1, with 10 bases matching TRBD2. The CDR3 length is 17 residues. V trimming: 4 bases; J trimming: 0 bases; junction bases outside the gene matches: 7. Germline V gives CDR1 SGHNT, CDR2 YYREEE (reference sequence). The CDR3 coding sequence is TGTGCCAGCAGCCCGCGGACTAGCGGATTCTCCTACAATGAGCAGTTCTTC. Protein: CASSPRTSGFSYNEQFF.

The sample holds many counts of this clonotype. The chain couples TRBV6-6 to TRBJ1-1, with D unclear. With 0 bases removed from V and 1 base from J, the gap between germline ends came to 12 bases. The CDR3 has 16 residues. Germline-derived CDR1 and CDR2 are MNHNY and SVGAGI (reference sequence). CDR3 residues: CASSYSRSAGNTEAFF. For the CDR3, the DNA is TGTGCCAGCAGTTACTCGAGGAGCGCAGGGAACACTGAAGCTTTCTTT.

The genes are TRBV19 and TRBJ1-1, with 7 positions matching TRBD1. Unmatched junction bases numbered 8, after V lost 5 bases and J lost 5 bases. Germline CDR1 LNHDA, CDR2 SQIVND (reference sequence). This CDR3 has 14 residues. This CDR3 reads CASSASQGQTEAFF. DNA for the CDR3: TGTGCCAGTAGTGCCTCACAGGGGCAAACTGAAGCTTTCTTT.

The genes are TRBV3-1 and TRBJ1-2; D unclear. V lost 2 bases, J lost 5 bases, and 12 bases lay in between. This CDR3 has 14 residues. Germline V gives CDR1 LGHDT, CDR2 YNNKEL (reference sequence). The CDR3 is CASSQSSLLYGYTF. The CDR3 coding sequence is TGTGCCAGCAGCCAAAGCAGCCTTTTATATGGCTACACCTTC.

The rearrangement links TRBV29-1 to TRBJ2-1; weak D call: TRBD1 (5 bases). This CDR3 is built from 15 residues. With 3 bases removed from V and 0 bases from J, the gap between germline ends came to 12 bases. Per germline, CDR1 SQVTM and CDR2 ANQGSEA. The CDR3 DNA reads as TGCAGCGTTGAGGCAGGGCGAAGCTCCTACAATGAGCAGTTCTTC. Its translation is CSVEAGRSSYNEQFF.

This chain uses TRBV7-2 with TRBJ1-3; 10 bases align to TRBD1. V was clipped by 5 bases and J by 5 bases; unmatched bases: 9. The CDR3 runs 16 residues. CDR1 is SGHTA and CDR2 is FQGNSA in the germline V gene. Here the CDR3 reads CASSRFGQGVRNTIYF. Here the CDR3 DNA reads TGTGCCAGCAGCCGCTTCGGACAGGGGGTTAGAAACACCATATATTTT.

The J gene is TRBJ2-1, the V gene TRBV20-1; possibly TRBD1 or TRBD2 for D (5 bases each). Germline V gives CDR1 DFQATT, CDR2 SNEGSKA (reference sequence). V lost 5 bases and J lost 3, with 14 bases in between. This CDR3 contains 14 residues. In nucleotides, the CDR3 is TGCAGTGCTTCCACGGGACGCCACTACAATGAGCAGTTCTTC. It codes for CSASTGRHYNEQFF.

This clonotype has only a few counts. The V gene is TRBV29-1, the J gene TRBJ2-1; 7 bases align to TRBD1. CDR3 length: 15 amino acids. The J segment lost 0 bases and the V segment lost 6 bases, leaving 8 bases of the junction unmatched. CDR1 and CDR2 from the germline V gene are SQVTM and ANQGSEA. This CDR3 reads CSVDTYRGSYNEQFF. The CDR3 DNA is TGCAGCGTAGACACGTACAGGGGCTCCTACAATGAGCAGTTCTTC.

The genes are TRBV12-3 or TRBV12-4 and TRBJ1-2; D is perhaps TRBD1 (5 bases). This CDR3 is 14 amino acids long. With 1 base removed from V and 6 bases from J, the gap between germline ends came to 12 bases. CDR3 residues: CASSLGGQGHGYTF. CDR3 DNA sequence: TGTGCCAGCAGTTTAGGCGGCCAGGGCCATGGCTACACCTTC.

In the case of this clonotype: One junction end disagrees with the germline gene, perhaps due to a read error. The gene calls are TRBV7-9 and TRBJ2-5; perhaps D is TRBD1 or TRBD2 (6 bases each). Germline-derived CDR1 and CDR2 are SEHNR and FQNEAQ (reference sequence). CDR3 length equals 12 residues. The CDR3 DNA sequence: TGTGCCAGCAGAACCACCTCCGGGGGCCACCACTTC. Residues: CASRTTSGGHHF.

This clonotype was recorded a few times. V usage is TRBV6-5 and J usage is TRBJ2-2; D is possibly TRBD1 (6 bases). The CDR3 loop spans 16 amino acids. The germline gives CDR1 MNHEY, CDR2 SVGAGI. Between the trimmed V and J ends, which lost 10 bases and 0 bases, there was a span of 18 bases. CDR3 amino acids: CATLPLGTPNTGELFF. The DNA of the CDR3 is TGTGCCACCTTACCTCTTGGGACACCGAACACCGGGGAGCTGTTTTTT.

The rearrangement joins TRBV29-1 to TRBJ2-1; D is unresolved. In germline, CDR1 is SQVTM, CDR2 ANQGSEA. The V and J ends lost 4 bases and 5 bases respectively, with 12 bases between them. This CDR3 has 13 residues. The CDR3 protein is CSVAPRFNNEQFF. CDR3 nucleotides: TGCAGCGTTGCTCCGCGATTCAACAATGAGCAGTTCTTC.